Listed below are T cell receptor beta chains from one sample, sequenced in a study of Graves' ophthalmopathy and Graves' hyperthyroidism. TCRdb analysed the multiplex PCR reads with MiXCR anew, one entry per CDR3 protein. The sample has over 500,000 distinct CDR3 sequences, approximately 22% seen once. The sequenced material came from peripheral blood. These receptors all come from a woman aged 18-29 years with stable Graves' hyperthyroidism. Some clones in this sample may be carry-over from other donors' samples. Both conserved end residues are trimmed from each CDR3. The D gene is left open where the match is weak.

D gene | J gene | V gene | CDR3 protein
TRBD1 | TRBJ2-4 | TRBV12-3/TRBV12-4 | ASSLDQGAGNIQY
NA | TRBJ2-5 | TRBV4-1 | ASSQESTGTQY
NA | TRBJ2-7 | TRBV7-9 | ASSLVPREAYEQY
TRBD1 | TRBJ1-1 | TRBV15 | ATSGPGQEPNTEAF
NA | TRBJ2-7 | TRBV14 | ASSHGLTQY
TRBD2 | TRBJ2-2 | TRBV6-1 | AIRGGVNTGELF
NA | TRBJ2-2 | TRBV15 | ATSRDGTGELF
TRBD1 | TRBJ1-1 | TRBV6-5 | ASNKGTGGENTEAF
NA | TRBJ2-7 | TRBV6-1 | ASSVGRGVAVEQY
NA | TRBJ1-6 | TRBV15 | ATSRDSPNSPLH
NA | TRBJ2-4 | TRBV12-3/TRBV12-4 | ASSLRLGGPDLAKNIQY
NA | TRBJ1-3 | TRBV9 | ASSPEVSSGTIY
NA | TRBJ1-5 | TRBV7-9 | ASNSGGQEQPQH
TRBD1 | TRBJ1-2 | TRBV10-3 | AISEVWTGDNYGYT
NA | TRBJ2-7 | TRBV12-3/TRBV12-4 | ASSSWAGKDDEQY
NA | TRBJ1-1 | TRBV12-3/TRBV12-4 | ASSLVGNGPLGDTEAF
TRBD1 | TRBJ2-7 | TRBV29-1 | SVQGQGSSYEQY
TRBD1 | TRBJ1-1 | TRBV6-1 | ASSELEGQGNTEAF
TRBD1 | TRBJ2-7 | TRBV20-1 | SARDPGQGLDEQY
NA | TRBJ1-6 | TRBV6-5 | ASNPSGNSPLH
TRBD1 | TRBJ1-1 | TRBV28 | ASRPGQGHNEAF
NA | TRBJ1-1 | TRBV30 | AWIQTEAF
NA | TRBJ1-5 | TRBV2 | ASSEQGWEPQH
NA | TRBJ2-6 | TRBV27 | ASSSFLSGANVLT
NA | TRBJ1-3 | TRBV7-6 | ASSPGPWGGGNTIY
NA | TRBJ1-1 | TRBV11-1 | ASSLPGQYEAF
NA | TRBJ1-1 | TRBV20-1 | SARNRQGITEAF
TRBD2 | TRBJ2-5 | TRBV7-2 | ASSSEGPAGGLETQY
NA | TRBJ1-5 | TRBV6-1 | AIRLYSNQPQH
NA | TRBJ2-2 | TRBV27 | ASSGTVDTGELF
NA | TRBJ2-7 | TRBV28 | ASSLYREFSGQY
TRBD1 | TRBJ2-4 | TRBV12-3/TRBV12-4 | ATQPFDRALSKNIQY
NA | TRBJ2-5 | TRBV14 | ASSQDPGETQY
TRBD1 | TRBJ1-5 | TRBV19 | ASSTTGDQPQH
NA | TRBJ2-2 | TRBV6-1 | ASRNRDPGELF
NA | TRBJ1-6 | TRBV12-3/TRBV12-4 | ASSWGRQGISPLH
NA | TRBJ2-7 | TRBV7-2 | ASSLTVGRVSSQY
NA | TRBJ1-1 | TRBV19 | ASAGRRLVHTEAF
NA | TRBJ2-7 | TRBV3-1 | ASSPGGTFYEQY
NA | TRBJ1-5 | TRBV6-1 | ASSKQGSRDQPQH
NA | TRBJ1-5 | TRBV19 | ATADRVYSNQPQH
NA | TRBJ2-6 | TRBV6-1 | ASSEAQGSGANVLT
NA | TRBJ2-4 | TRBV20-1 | SARADGKNIQY
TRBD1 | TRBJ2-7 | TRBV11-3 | ASSVRTGGYEQY
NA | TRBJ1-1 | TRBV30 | AWSVGVANTEAF
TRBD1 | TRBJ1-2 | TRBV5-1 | ASSLDGQGGYGYT
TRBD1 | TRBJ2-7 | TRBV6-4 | ASSLGVDRGIIPLRSEQY